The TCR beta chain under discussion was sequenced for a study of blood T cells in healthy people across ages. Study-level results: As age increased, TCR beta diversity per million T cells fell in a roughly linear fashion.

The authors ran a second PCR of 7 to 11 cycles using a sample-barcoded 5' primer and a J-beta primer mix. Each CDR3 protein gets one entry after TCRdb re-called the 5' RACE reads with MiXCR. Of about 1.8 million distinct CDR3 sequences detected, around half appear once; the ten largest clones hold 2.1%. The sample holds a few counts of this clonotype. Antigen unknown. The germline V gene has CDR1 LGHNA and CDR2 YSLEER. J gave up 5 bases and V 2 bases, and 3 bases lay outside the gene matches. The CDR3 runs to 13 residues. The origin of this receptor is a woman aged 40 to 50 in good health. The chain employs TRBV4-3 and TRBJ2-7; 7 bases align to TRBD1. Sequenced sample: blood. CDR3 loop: CASSQRQGHEQYF. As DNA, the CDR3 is TGCGCCAGCAGCCAACGACAGGGCCACGAGCAGTACTTC.